Listed below are T cell receptor beta chains from one sample, sequenced in a study of shared clonotypes between healthy human individuals. Generated by immunoSEQ multiplex PCR, the TCRdb table keeps only in-frame clones and is missing some. Of 2 million to 2.5 million clones listed, around 90% are singletons. Sequences were obtained from naive CD4+ T cells from PBMCs. These receptors all come from a man aged 18 to 30 in good health. Some clones in this sample may be carry-over from other donors' samples. Each CDR3 is given with its conserved first and last residue. A D gene is named only where the DNA matches it firmly. Where a row states a size, it is once, few, many or the class of an expanded clone; other rows omit it.

abundance | j_gene | d_gene | v_gene | CDR3aa | CDR3nt
- | TRBJ2-3 | - | TRBV11-2 | CASSWMRGADTQYF | TGTGCCAGCAGCTGGATGAGGGGGGCAGATACGCAGTATTTT
- | TRBJ2-7 | TRBD1 | TRBV5-1 | CASSAGQGAYEQYF | TGCGCCAGCAGCGCCGGACAGGGGGCCTACGAGCAGTACTTC
once | TRBJ1-5 | - | TRBV27 | CASSTERNQPQHF | TGTGCCAGCAGTACCGAGCGGAATCAGCCCCAGCATTTT
- | TRBJ2-3 | - | TRBV5-4 | CASSPGSGPDTQYF | TGTGCCAGCAGCCCTGGATCGGGACCAGATACGCAGTATTTT
- | TRBJ2-1 | - | TRBV5-1 | CASSPAGMLTYNEQFF | TGCGCCAGCAGCCCCGCGGGGATGTTAACCTACAATGAGCAGTTCTTC
- | TRBJ2-3 | TRBD2 | TRBV18 | CASSQIAGASTDTQYF | TGTGCCAGCTCCCAAATAGCGGGAGCGAGCACAGATACGCAGTATTTT
- | TRBJ2-1 | TRBD2 | TRBV4-1 | CASSSRKGLGSYNEQFF | TGCGCCAGCAGCTCAAGAAAGGGACTAGGCTCCTACAATGAGCAGTTCTTC
- | TRBJ2-7 | - | TRBV29-1 | CSVYSGTHTYEQYF | TGCAGCGTTTACTCCGGGACACATACCTACGAGCAGTACTTC
- | TRBJ2-7 | TRBD2 | TRBV9 | CASSVGASGVFYEQYF | TGTGCCAGCAGCGTAGGGGCTAGCGGGGTCTTCTACGAGCAGTACTTC
- | TRBJ2-2 | - | TRBV4-3 | CASSQAQGRNTGELFF | TGCGCCAGCAGCCAAGCCCAGGGGAGGAACACCGGGGAGCTGTTTTTT
- | TRBJ2-1 | - | TRBV29-1 | CSVARGTYNEQFF | TGCAGCGTTGCCCGGGGCACCTACAATGAGCAGTTCTTC
- | TRBJ2-7 | TRBD2 | TRBV7-2 | CASSLGLGRGDWEQYF | TGTGCCAGCAGCCTAGGACTAGGGAGAGGGGACTGGGAGCAGTACTTC
- | TRBJ2-1 | - | TRBV28 | CASSLTKNEQFF | TGTGCCAGCAGTTTGACCAAAAATGAGCAGTTCTTC
- | TRBJ1-2 | - | TRBV6-1 | CASSARLGLGRLGGYTF | TGTGCCAGCAGTGCGCGCCTAGGGCTAGGCAGGCTTGGCGGCTACACCTTC
- | TRBJ2-5 | TRBD2 | TRBV5-1 | CASSLDGRTGQETQYF | TGCGCCAGCAGCTTGGACGGGAGGACGGGTCAAGAGACCCAGTACTTC
- | TRBJ1-2 | - | TRBV4-2 | CASSQEGSGERSYTF | TGTGCCAGCAGCCAAGAAGGTTCAGGGGAACGAAGCTACACCTTC
- | TRBJ2-3 | - | TRBV4-2 | CASSQDQGPADTQYF | TGTGCCAGCAGCCAAGATCAGGGCCCGGCGGATACGCAGTATTTT
- | TRBJ2-1 | - | TRBV7-9 | CASSAPGRPRIF | TGTGCCAGCAGCGCCCCGGGACGCCCCCGAATCTTC
- | TRBJ1-1 | - | TRBV5-1 | CASSLGQSLMNTEAFF | TGCGCCAGCAGCTTGGGGCAGTCCCTCATGAACACTGAAGCTTTCTTT
- | TRBJ2-3 | TRBD2 | TRBV4-2 | CASSQGGLAGVRSDTQYF | TGTGCCAGCAGCCAAGGAGGACTAGCGGGAGTTCGCTCAGATACGCAGTATTTT
- | TRBJ2-7 | TRBD2 | TRBV6-1 | CASIPGTTGLEQYF | TGTGCCAGCATCCCCGGGACTACCGGGCTCGAGCAGTACTTC
- | TRBJ2-7 | - | TRBV11-2 | CASSLDYPTRAFRPYEQYF | TGTGCCAGCAGCTTAGATTATCCCACGCGGGCCTTCCGCCCCTACGAGCAGTACTTC
- | TRBJ1-5 | - | TRBV5-1 | CASSPDGTNQPQHF | TGCGCCAGCAGCCCAGACGGGACCAATCAGCCCCAGCATTTT
- | TRBJ2-5 | - | TRBV30 | CAWRIQGFYGKETQYF | TGTGCCTGGAGAATCCAGGGATTTTATGGTAAAGAGACCCAGTACTTC
- | TRBJ2-7 | TRBD1 | TRBV19 | CASSSLRTGNYEQYF | TGTGCCAGTAGTTCTCTGCGGACAGGGAACTACGAGCAGTACTTC
- | TRBJ2-1 | TRBD2 | TRBV7-9 | CASSDQTSGRAGNEQFF | TGTGCCAGCAGCGACCAGACTAGCGGGAGGGCCGGGAATGAGCAGTTCTTC
- | TRBJ2-7 | TRBD2 | TRBV5-1 | CASSLGLADIYEQYF | TGCGCCAGCAGCCTGGGACTAGCGGATATCTACGAGCAGTACTTC
- | TRBJ2-7 | - | TRBV7-2 | CASSLSSREQYF | TGTGCCAGCAGCTTATCCTCTCGCGAGCAGTACTTC
- | TRBJ2-5 | - | TRBV28 | CASSLREPQETQYF | TGTGCCAGCAGTTTAAGGGAGCCCCAAGAGACCCAGTACTTC
- | TRBJ2-2 | TRBD2 | TRBV10-3 | CAISESGMAGGAGELFF | TGTGCCATCAGTGAGTCGGGGATGGCGGGAGGAGCCGGGGAGCTGTTTTTT
- | TRBJ2-6 | - | TRBV7-6 | CASSPPFGISGANVLTF | TGTGCCAGCAGCCCACCCTTCGGGATCTCTGGGGCCAACGTCCTGACTTTC
- | TRBJ1-1 | - | TRBV19 | CASSIRGLPFF | TGTGCCAGTAGTATCCGGGGATTACCTTTCTTT
- | TRBJ2-2 | - | TRBV5-1 | CASSLLAGRNTGELFF | TGCGCCAGCAGCTTGTTGGCAGGGAGGAACACCGGGGAGCTGTTTTTT
- | TRBJ2-1 | - | TRBV4-2 | CASSPAQELREQFF | TGTGCCAGCAGCCCCGCACAGGAGCTCCGTGAGCAGTTCTTC
- | TRBJ2-2 | - | TRBV19 | CASSISGTAGELFF | TGTGCCAGTAGTATATCAGGGACCGCCGGGGAGCTGTTTTTT
few | TRBJ2-2 | - | TRBV10-3 | CAINGQSTGELFF | TGTGCCATCAATGGACAGTCCACCGGGGAGCTGTTTTTT
- | TRBJ2-5 | - | TRBV7-3 | CASSPGLDRETQYF | TGTGCCAGCAGCCCGGGCCTCGATAGGGAGACCCAGTACTTC
- | TRBJ2-2 | - | TRBV30 | CAWSTAGELFF | TGTGCCTGGAGTACCGCCGGGGAGCTGTTTTTT
- | TRBJ1-1 | - | TRBV10-3 | CAISEVENTEAFF | TGTGCCATCAGTGAAGTGGAAAACACTGAAGCTTTCTTT
once | TRBJ1-2 | - | TRBV29-1 | CSVRRTNYGYTF | TGCAGCGTCCGGCGAACCAACTATGGCTACACCTTC
- | TRBJ2-1 | - | TRBV4-1 | CASSDKEGHNEQFF | TGCGCCAGCAGCGACAAGGAGGGACACAATGAGCAGTTCTTC
- | TRBJ1-1 | TRBD1 | TRBV7-6 | CASSLDRGSGTEAFF | TGTGCCAGCAGCTTGGACAGGGGTTCGGGCACTGAAGCTTTCTTT
- | TRBJ2-7 | TRBD1 | TRBV28 | CASEDRSISYEQYF | TGTGCCAGTGAGGACAGGTCAATCTCCTACGAGCAGTACTTC
- | TRBJ2-7 | TRBD1 | TRBV7-9 | CASRLIETGKYEQYF | TGTGCCAGCAGACTCATCGAGACAGGGAAGTACGAGCAGTACTTC
- | TRBJ2-7 | - | TRBV30 | CAWKSTYEQYF | TGTGCCTGGAAAAGTACCTACGAGCAGTACTTC
- | TRBJ2-5 | - | TRBV11-3 | CASSQGGSGETQYF | TGTGCCAGCAGCCAAGGGGGGAGTGGGGAGACCCAGTACTTC
- | TRBJ1-5 | - | TRBV7-2 | CASSPDSNQPQHF | TGTGCCAGCAGCCCCGACAGCAATCAGCCCCAGCATTTT
- | TRBJ2-1 | - | TRBV5-4 | CASSPDGGNFNEQFF | TGTGCCAGCAGCCCGGATGGGGGAAACTTCAATGAGCAGTTCTTC